The source of this T cell receptor beta chain is a study of CXCR3-negative and CXCR3-positive naive CD8 T cells. Study information: Roughly 1.5 +/- 0.3 million TRB reads came from each library, giving about 150 million in total. Findings and caveats of the study: Relative to CXCR3-negative naive cells, CXCR3-positive naive cells had more hydrophobic TRB CDR3s. For memory CD8+ cells diversity was much lower, but both naive subsets had comparably high diversity.

Concerning this clonotype itself: Its cognate antigen is unknown.

UMI-labeled TRB cDNA libraries were prepared by 5' RACE. TCRdb processed the 5' RACE reads again and assigns one entry to each CDR3 protein, with no DNA. Across 43,000 or so distinct CDR3 sequences, the top ten clones capture 1.5% to 2% of the sample. The CD45RO-CCR7+CD27+CD95- phenotype denoted naive CD8+ T cells. This CDR3 has 14 amino acids. In germline, CDR1 is SQVTM, CDR2 ANQGSEA. Material: naive CXCR3- CD8+ T cells from blood. As for subset: CD45RO-CCR7+CD27+CD95- naive CD8+ T cells lacking CXCR3 (TNR3-). The source is a human donor in good health. Some clones in this sample may be carry-over from other donors' samples. The chain is built from TRBV29-1 and TRBJ2-1; there is no DNA to check the TCRdb D call of TRBD1. CDR3 in amino acids: CSVLPGQGDNEQFF.